These 7 T cell receptor beta chains share one sample of origin, sequenced in a study of blood T cells in healthy people across ages. Next came a second PCR, run for 7 to 11 cycles, which used a sample-barcoded 5' primer along with a J-beta primer mix. TCRdb analysed the 5' RACE reads with MiXCR anew, one entry per CDR3 protein. The data show about a million distinct CDR3 sequences, approximately 49% seen once. Material for sequencing was blood. The receptors originated from a man aged 25-45 years in good health.

The chain carries TRBV7-2 and TRBJ2-5; D remains unclear. Germline V CDR1 and CDR2: SGHTA, FQGNSA. Between the trimmed V and J ends, which lost 0 bases and 5 bases, there was a span of 4 bases. CDR3 size: 12 residues. The CDR3 reads CASSLAMETQYF. The CDR3, as DNA: TGTGCCAGCAGCTTAGCTATGGAGACCCAGTACTTC.

With respect to this clonotype: A much larger clone differs by one base, so this may be a read error. V is TRBV12-3 or TRBV12-4 and J is TRBJ2-7; the D gene is possibly TRBD2 (6 bases). This CDR3 has 18 residues. V gave up 2 bases and J gave up 5 bases, with 25 bases separating them. The CDR3, as DNA: TGTGCCAGCAGTTTAATCCTAGCGAGCGCCGAGGTCGAGCACGAGCAGTACTTC. Translation gives CASSLILASAEVEHEQYF.

The CDR3 DNA reads as TGTGCCAGCAGCGTAGGGGGTTCTGGCACAGATACGCAGTATTTT. Its protein product is CASSVGGSGTDTQYF. The rearrangement links TRBV9 to TRBJ2-3; D gene ambiguous. The CDR3 has 15 residues. Trimming removed 0 bases at V and 1 base at J, with 9 bases between. Germline CDR1 is SGDLS and CDR2 is YYNGEE.

J is TRBJ2-3 and V is TRBV4-3; D is tentatively TRBD1 or TRBD2 (5 bases each). The V and J ends lost 0 bases and 4 bases respectively, with 14 bases between them. CDR3 length equals 16 residues. Germline CDR1 LGHNA, CDR2 YSLEER. CDR3 sequence reads: CASSQDLAGSPDTQYF. The DNA for the CDR3 is TGCGCCAGCAGCCAAGACCTTGCAGGGAGCCCAGATACGCAGTATTTT.

The chain carries TRBV5-1 and TRBJ2-3; 10 nucleotides agree with TRBD2. The CDR3 runs 16 residues. V shed 2 bases and J 5 bases; nucleotides not matched to a gene: 8. Germline assignment: CDR1 SGHRS and CDR2 YFSETQ. The CDR3: CASSFRTSGEVDTQYF. CDR3 coding DNA: TGCGCCAGCAGCTTTCGTACTAGCGGGGAGGTAGATACGCAGTATTTT.

The rearrangement links TRBV27 to TRBJ1-2; D gene ambiguous. The V gene's germline CDR1 is MNHEY and CDR2 SMNVEV (reference sequence). Trimming pared 4 bases from V and 1 base from J, leaving 16 bases between. This CDR3 has 16 amino acids. The CDR3 nucleotides read TGTGCCAGCAGTTGGGGTGCCCCAGCGTATAACTATGGCTACACCTTC. It yields the protein CASSWGAPAYNYGYTF.

This clonotype was found many times. The CDR3 DNA sequence: TGCAGTGCTAGAGTGGGGACAGGGAATGCAGATACGCAGTATTTT. Protein sequence: CSARVGTGNADTQYF. This chain uses TRBV20-1 with TRBJ2-3; 9 bases agree with TRBD1. V gave up 1 base and J gave up 4 bases; unmatched junction bases: 6. CDR1 and CDR2 from the germline V gene are DFQATT and SNEGSKA (reference sequence). The CDR3 runs 15 residues.